The present entry profiles one TCR beta chain with its context. Its antigen is currently unknown. Every isolated RNA sample was fully reverse transcribed, so sequencing captured expressed TCRB transcripts. Sequencing was performed with immunoSEQ multiplex PCR; in TCRdb, only in-frame clones are kept and a portion is missing. The sample lists approximately 160,000 clones; roughly 59% were seen once. In germline, CDR1 is SGHRS, CDR2 YFSETQ. The CDR3 is 18 residues long. V was clipped by 5 bases and J by 8 bases; unmatched bases: 17. The entry originates in a study of beta chain features in type 1 diabetes. Overall study results and limits: In all four CD4+ subsets, TCRB CDR3 length was significantly, moderately reduced in type 1 diabetes.

The authors sorted CD4+ naive, central memory, regulatory and stem cell-like memory cells via CD45RO/CCR7/CD25/CD127/CD95/CD27. The origin of this receptor is a man younger than 40 with type 1 diabetes. The rearrangement links TRBV5-1 to TRBJ2-1; the match to TRBD2 covers 12 bases. The specimen was naive CD4+ T cells from blood. The CDR3 loop is CASSPPLAGGRLRYEQFF. The CDR3 DNA follows: TGCGCCAGCAGTCCTCCCCTAGCGGGGGGGCGACTACGCTATGAGCAGTTCTTC. The full variable domain, completed using reference TRBV5-1 and TRBJ2-1, is KAGVTQTPRYLIKTRGQQVTLSCSPISGHRSVSWYQQTPGQGLQFLFEYFSETQRNKGNFPGRFSGRQFSNSRSEMNVSTLELGDSALYLCASSPPLAGGRLRYEQFFGPGTRLTVL.